A selection of T cell receptor beta chains follows, all from one sample in a study of response to subunit inactivated influenza vaccine. A single record per CDR3 protein comes from TCRdb applying MiXCR to the RT-PCR reads. The sample contains approximately 500,000 distinct CDR3 sequences, approximately 22% of which appear only once. These data were also filed under a second study, of T cells expressing NK-cell markers.

The sample here was CD4+ T cells sorted from PBMCs, taken roughly 12 days after vaccination. The receptors originated from a man over 45 who received an inactivated influenza vaccine. CDR3s include the opening cysteine and the closing phenylalanine or tryptophan. The D gene is left open where the match is weak. Some rows have no size entry. The others give once, few or many, or a class for an expanded clone.

J: TRBJ2-1; D: TRBD2; V: TRBV20-1; size: .; CDR3: CSASRLAVYNEQFF; DNA: TGCAGTGCTAGTCGGCTAGCGGTGTACAATGAGCAGTTCTTC
J: TRBJ2-2; D: .; V: TRBV20-1; size: few; CDR3: CSARKHTGELFF; DNA: TGCAGTGCTAGAAAGCACACCGGGGAGCTGTTTTTT
J: TRBJ1-1; D: .; V: TRBV20-1; size: .; CDR3: CSAIDLGSEAFF; DNA: TGCAGTGCTATTGACCTGGGATCTGAAGCTTTCTTT
J: TRBJ2-3; D: TRBD2; V: TRBV5-1; size: .; CDR3: CASSLAGTSGRSYTDTQYF; DNA: TGCGCCAGCAGCTTGGCCGGGACTAGCGGGAGGTCCTACACAGATACGCAGTATTTT
J: TRBJ1-2; D: .; V: TRBV20-1; size: few; CDR3: CSASYAGQGYGYTF; DNA: TGCAGTGCTAGTTATGCCGGGCAGGGCTATGGCTACACCTTC
J: TRBJ2-2; D: TRBD1; V: TRBV5-1; size: .; CDR3: CASSPDRGLTGELFF; DNA: TGCGCCAGCAGCCCGGACAGGGGCCTCACCGGGGAGCTGTTTTTT
J: TRBJ2-7; D: .; V: TRBV6-6; size: few; CDR3: CASSYAASYEQYF; DNA: TGTGCCAGCAGTTACGCGGCCTCCTACGAGCAGTACTTC
J: TRBJ2-4; D: .; V: TRBV20-1; size: few; CDR3: CSASSPSNIQYF; DNA: TGCAGTGCTAGTTCACCCAGTAACATTCAGTACTTC
J: TRBJ2-2; D: .; V: TRBV4-3; size: .; CDR3: CASSQGARWETGELFF; DNA: TGCGCCAGCAGCCAAGGGGCTAGATGGGAAACCGGGGAGCTGTTTTTT
J: TRBJ2-3; D: TRBD1; V: TRBV20-1; size: few; CDR3: CSERDSSTDTQYF; DNA: TGCAGTGAAAGGGACAGTAGCACAGATACGCAGTATTTT
J: TRBJ2-7; D: .; V: TRBV15; size: few; CDR3: CATSRDPIGSQYF; DNA: TGTGCCACCAGCAGAGATCCTATCGGGTCGCAGTACTTC